The table lists the clone carrying this T cell receptor beta chain with a few counts. Its antigen remains unidentified. The CDR3 length is 14 residues. V was shortened by 5 bases and J by 8 bases, with 13 bases between the two germline ends. CDR1 is MNHEY and CDR2 is SMNVEV in the germline V gene (reference sequence). Profiling relied on immunoSEQ multiplex PCR, and the TCRdb table lists in-frame clones only, not all of them. The table lists around 30,000 clones, 84% of them singletons. The sample belongs to a study of OX40 agonist ivuxolimab in advanced cancers. Study details: Intravenous ivuxolimab was administered to patients every 2 weeks at 0.01 to 10 mg/kg.

General study results and limits: A proportion of nonresponders additionally exhibited low normalized T-cell clonal expansion.

Peripheral blood came from all dose cohorts at three timepoints. The specimen was CD4+ or CD8+ T cells sorted from blood, collected in a trial of the OX40 agonist ivuxolimab. The receptor's source is an adult with an advanced solid tumor such as melanoma, head and neck, liver or kidney cancer. This chain connects TRBV27 to TRBJ1-6, with D possibly matching TRBD1 (5 bases). The DNA for the CDR3 is TGTGCCAGCAGTACGACATTCAGGGATTCACCCCTCCACTTT. Its translation is CASSTTFRDSPLHF.